Listed below are T cell receptor beta chains from one sample, sequenced in a study of beta chain features in type 1 diabetes. Profiling relied on immunoSEQ multiplex PCR, and the TCRdb table lists in-frame clones only, not all of them. Here the sample spans 350,000 to 450,000 clones, about 14% being singletons. Material: naive CD4+ T cells from blood. The receptors come from a woman between 18 and 29 years old in good health. Both conserved end residues are part of each CDR3. Each record gives: V gene, D gene, clone size, J gene, CDR3 protein, CDR3 DNA. The D gene is left open where the match is weak. Some rows have no size entry. The others give once, few or many, or a class for an expanded clone.

>TRBV15|.|few|TRBJ2-1
CATSREASAIYNEQFF
TGTGCCACCAGCAGAGAAGCTAGCGCGATCTACAATGAGCAGTTCTTC
>TRBV4-1|.|few|TRBJ2-3
CASSRQVSTDTQYF
TGCGCCAGCAGCCGCCAGGTTAGCACAGATACGCAGTATTTT
>TRBV19|.|.|TRBJ2-1
CASTPPGTYNEQFF
TGTGCCAGTACTCCTCCCGGGACCTACAATGAGCAGTTCTTC
>TRBV5-1|.|.|TRBJ2-1
CASSLPPGSSYNEQFF
TGCGCCAGCAGCTTGCCGCCCGGGAGCTCCTACAATGAGCAGTTCTTC
>TRBV29-1|TRBD2|few|TRBJ2-3
CSVGRSGLAGVADTQYF
TGCAGCGTTGGCCGGAGCGGACTAGCGGGAGTCGCAGATACGCAGTATTTT
>TRBV5-6|TRBD2|.|TRBJ2-1
CASSLGLSGTSGSNEQFF
TGTGCCAGCAGCTTGGGATTATCCGGGACTAGCGGGAGTAATGAGCAGTTCTTC
>TRBV28|.|.|TRBJ2-1
CASTLYNEQFF
TGTGCCAGCACCCTCTACAATGAGCAGTTCTTC
>TRBV4-1|.|.|TRBJ2-1
CASSHRRTGSSYNEQFF
TGCGCCAGCAGCCACAGGCGGACTGGAAGCTCCTACAATGAGCAGTTCTTC
>TRBV7-9|.|.|TRBJ2-2
CASSLMQAGELFF
TGTGCCAGCAGCCTAATGCAAGCCGGGGAGCTGTTTTTT
>TRBV4-3|.|.|TRBJ1-5
CASRTENVPTSQHF
TGCGCCAGCAGGACAGAGAATGTCCCCACGTCCCAGCATTTT
>TRBV28|.|.|TRBJ2-7
CASSLSHEQYF
TGTGCCAGCAGCCTCTCCCACGAGCAGTACTTC
>TRBV4-2|TRBD2|few|TRBJ2-3
CASSQSGLGLAGGDTQYF
TGTGCCAGCAGCCAGTCCGGGCTAGGACTAGCGGGAGGAGATACGCAGTATTTT
>TRBV4-1|TRBD1|.|TRBJ2-1
CASSQDNSRTGVPNEQFF
TGCGCCAGCAGCCAAGATAATTCCAGGACAGGGGTCCCCAATGAGCAGTTCTTC
>TRBV30|.|.|TRBJ2-7
CAWDSAYEQYF
TGTGCCTGGGACAGCGCCTACGAGCAGTACTTC
>TRBV7-9|TRBD1|few|TRBJ2-5
CASSSHALRDSQETQYF
TGTGCCAGCAGCTCCCACGCACTCCGGGACAGCCAAGAGACCCAGTACTTC
>TRBV5-6|.|.|TRBJ2-7
CASSLVSAPYEQYF
TGTGCCAGCAGCTTGGTAAGCGCACCCTACGAGCAGTACTTC
>TRBV5-4|.|few|TRBJ1-1
CASSNTLGTKAFF
TGTGCCAGCAGCAACACTCTGGGGACAAAAGCTTTCTTT
>TRBV4-1|TRBD2|.|TRBJ2-7
CASSQVWREDSYEQYF
TGCGCCAGCAGCCAAGTCTGGCGGGAGGACTCCTACGAGCAGTACTTC
>TRBV18|.|few|TRBJ1-4
CASSPPYGLSNEKLFF
TGTGCCAGCTCACCACCTTATGGACTGTCTAATGAAAAACTGTTTTTT
>TRBV4-2|TRBD2|few|TRBJ2-1
CASSQVGSSGSGEQFF
TGTGCCAGCAGCCAAGTAGGTTCTAGCGGGAGTGGTGAGCAGTTCTTC
>TRBV28|.|few|TRBJ2-1
CASSLVGRADEQFF
TGTGCCAGCAGTTTAGTTGGCAGGGCGGATGAGCAGTTCTTC
>TRBV9|.|few|TRBJ2-2
CASTRENTGELFF
TGTGCCAGCACCAGGGAGAACACCGGGGAGCTGTTTTTT
>TRBV19|.|few|TRBJ2-5
CASSPGDQETQYF
TGTGCCAGTAGTCCGGGGGACCAAGAGACCCAGTACTTC
>TRBV9|TRBD1|.|TRBJ2-1
CASSVNFRDSNEQFF
TGTGCCAGCAGCGTGAATTTTCGGGACAGCAATGAGCAGTTCTTC
>TRBV9|.|.|TRBJ1-2
CASSVEGDYGYTF
TGTGCCAGCAGCGTAGAGGGGGACTATGGCTACACCTTC
>TRBV5-1|.|few|TRBJ2-2
CASSLNSGTGELFF
TGCGCCAGCAGCTTGAATAGCGGCACCGGGGAGCTGTTTTTT
>TRBV6-5|TRBD2|.|TRBJ2-7
CASAPRGTSVYEQYF
TGTGCCAGCGCACCCCGAGGGACTAGCGTCTACGAGCAGTACTTC
>TRBV4-2|.|.|TRBJ1-1
CASSQVRNLGDTEAFF
TGTGCCAGCAGCCAAGTCCGCAACCTAGGGGACACTGAAGCTTTCTTT
>TRBV29-1|.|few|TRBJ2-7
CSAKRGSEQYF
TGCAGCGCCAAGAGGGGGAGCGAGCAGTACTTC
>TRBV29-1|TRBD1|.|TRBJ2-1
CSGRDRRYNEQFF
TGCAGCGGCCGGGACAGAAGATACAATGAGCAGTTCTTC
>TRBV12-5|.|.|TRBJ1-2
CASGLVRGIHYGYTF
TGTGCTAGTGGTTTGGTAAGGGGGATCCACTATGGCTACACCTTC
>TRBV4-2|.|.|TRBJ2-3
CASSPGLREGDTQYF
TGTGCCAGCAGCCCGGGACTTCGGGAAGGAGATACGCAGTATTTT
>TRBV18|TRBD2|.|TRBJ2-7
CASSPDGGEFYEQYF
TGTGCCAGCTCTCCAGACGGGGGGGAGTTCTACGAGCAGTACTTC